This TCR beta chain was identified during a study of cytomegalovirus exposure and HLA in healthy donors. The PCR made use of 60 Vbeta and 13 Jbeta primers. Here immunoSEQ multiplex PCR was the method, and the copy in TCRdb shows in-frame clones only, minus some. Of approximately 210,000 clones in the sample, about four fifths were seen once. V was shortened by 5 bases and J by 0 bases, with 13 bases between the two germline ends. Per germline, CDR1 SQVTM and CDR2 ANQGSEA. This CDR3 has 14 amino acids. The sequence derives from a male donor in good health and CMV-seropositive. Sequenced input: PBMCs. This sequence joins TRBV29-1 and TRBJ1-2; D not resolved. Here the CDR3 DNA reads TGCAGCGTTTCACCTCGAATAGCTAACTATGGCTACACCTTC. Amino acids: CSVSPRIANYGYTF.